The clone carrying this T cell receptor (beta chain) was counted only a few times. Its antigen is as yet unknown. These data originate in a study of T cell repertoires in cytomegalovirus infection. Study overall: Researchers turned to recently identified HLA-C-restricted CMV epitopes as well as well-studied HLA-B-restricted ones. Study findings and constraints: CMV-specific TCR beta clonotypes restricted by HLA-C were the ones dominating the ex vivo response.

Via MiXCR, TCRdb re-called the reads, giving one row per CDR3 protein. The data contain approximately 770,000 distinct CDR3 sequences, almost 30% of them singletons. The length of the CDR3 is 22 residues. Between the trimmed V and J ends, which lost 0 bases and 0 bases, there was a span of 29 bases. Germline CDR1 MGHRA, CDR2 YSYEKL. The TCR was taken from a human donor in good health (CMV status not recorded). Some clones in this sample may be carry-over from other donors' samples. This rearrangement joins TRBV4-1 to TRBJ1-1; the D is unclear. The specimen comprised cultured CD8+ T cells from PBMCs, sampled from culture after CMV antigen stimulation. The CDR3 region is CASSQESHSQLVPYSMNTEAFF. The CDR3 DNA reads as TGCGCCAGCAGCCAAGAAAGCCATAGTCAGTTGGTTCCCTACTCGATGAACACTGAAGCTTTCTTT.